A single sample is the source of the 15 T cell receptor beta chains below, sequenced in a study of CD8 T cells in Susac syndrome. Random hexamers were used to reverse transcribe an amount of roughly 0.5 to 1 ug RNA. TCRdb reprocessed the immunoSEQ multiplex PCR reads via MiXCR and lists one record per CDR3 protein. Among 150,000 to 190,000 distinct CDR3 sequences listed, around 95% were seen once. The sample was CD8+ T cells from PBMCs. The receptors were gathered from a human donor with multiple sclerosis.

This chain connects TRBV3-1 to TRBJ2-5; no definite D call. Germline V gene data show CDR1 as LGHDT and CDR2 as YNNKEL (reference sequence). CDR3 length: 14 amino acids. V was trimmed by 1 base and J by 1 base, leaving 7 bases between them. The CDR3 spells CASSQVITQETQYF. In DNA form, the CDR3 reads TGTGCCAGCAGCCAAGTTATTACCCAAGAGACCCAGTACTTC.

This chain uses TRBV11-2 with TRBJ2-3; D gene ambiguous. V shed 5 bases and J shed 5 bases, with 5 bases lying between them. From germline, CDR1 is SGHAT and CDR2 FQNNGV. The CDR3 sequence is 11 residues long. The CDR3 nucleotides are TGTGCCAGCAGCGCACGAGATACGCAGTATTTT. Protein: CASSARDTQYF.

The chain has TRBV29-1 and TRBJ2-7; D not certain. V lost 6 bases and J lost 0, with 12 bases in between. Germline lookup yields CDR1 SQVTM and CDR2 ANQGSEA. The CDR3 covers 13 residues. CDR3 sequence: CSVRAASSYEQYV. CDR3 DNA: TGCAGCGTCCGCGCTGCCAGCTCCTACGAGCAGTACGTC.

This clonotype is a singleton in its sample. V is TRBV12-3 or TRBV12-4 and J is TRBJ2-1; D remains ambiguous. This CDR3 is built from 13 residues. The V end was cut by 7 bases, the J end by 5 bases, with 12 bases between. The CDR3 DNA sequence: TGTGCCAGCACCCCTGCCCAGAACAATGAGCAGTTCTTC. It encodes CASTPAQNNEQFF.

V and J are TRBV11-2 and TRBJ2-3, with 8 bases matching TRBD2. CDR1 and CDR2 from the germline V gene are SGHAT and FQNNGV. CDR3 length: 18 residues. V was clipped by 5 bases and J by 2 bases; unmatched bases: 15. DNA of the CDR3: TGTGCCAGCAGCCCCGGCGGCGAGCGGGGGTACTACACAGATACGCAGTATTTT. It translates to CASSPGGERGYYTDTQYF. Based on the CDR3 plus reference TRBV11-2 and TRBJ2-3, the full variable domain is EAGVAQSPRYKIIEKRQSVAFWCNPISGHATLYWYQQILGQGPKLLIQFQNNGVVDDSQLPKDRFSAERLKGVDSTLKIQPAKLEDSAVYLCASSPGGERGYYTDTQYFGPGTRLTVL.

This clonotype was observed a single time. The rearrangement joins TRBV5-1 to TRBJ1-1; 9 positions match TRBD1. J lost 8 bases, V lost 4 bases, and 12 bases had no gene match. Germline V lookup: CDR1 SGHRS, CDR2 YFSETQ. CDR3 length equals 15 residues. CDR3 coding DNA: TGCGCCAGCAGCGGGACGGGACAGGGCGGGGTGGAAGCTTTCTTT. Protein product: CASSGTGQGGVEAFF.

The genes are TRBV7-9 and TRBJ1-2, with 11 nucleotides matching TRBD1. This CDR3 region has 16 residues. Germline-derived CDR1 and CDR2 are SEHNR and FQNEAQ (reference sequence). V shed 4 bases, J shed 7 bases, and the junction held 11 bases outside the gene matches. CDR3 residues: CASSSPSPGQGVGYTF. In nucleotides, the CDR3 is TGTGCCAGCAGCTCACCCTCTCCGGGACAGGGGGTTGGCTACACCTTC.

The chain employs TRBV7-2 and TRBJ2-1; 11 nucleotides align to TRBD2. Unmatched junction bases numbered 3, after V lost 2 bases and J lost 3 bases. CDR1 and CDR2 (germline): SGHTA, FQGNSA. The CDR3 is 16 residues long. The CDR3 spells CASSLSSGGGYNEQFF. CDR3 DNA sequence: TGTGCCAGCAGCTTAAGTAGCGGGGGGGGCTACAATGAGCAGTTCTTC.

CDR3 nucleotides: TGTGCCAGCAGCGCGCCAGGGGGAGGGCGCGAGCAGTACTTC. This gives the protein CASSAPGGGREQYF. V is TRBV7-9 and J is TRBJ2-7, with D tentatively TRBD1 or TRBD2 (7 bases each). Looked up from germline, CDR1 is SEHNR and CDR2 is FQNEAQ (reference sequence). The CDR3 consists of 14 residues. V was clipped by 5 bases and J by 6 bases, with 17 bases between them.

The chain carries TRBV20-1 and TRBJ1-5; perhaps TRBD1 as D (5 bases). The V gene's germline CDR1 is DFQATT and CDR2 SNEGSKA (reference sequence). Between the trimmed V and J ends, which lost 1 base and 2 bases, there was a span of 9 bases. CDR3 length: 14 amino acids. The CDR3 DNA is TGCAGTGCTAGAGCGGGCAGGGGCAATCAGCCCCAGCATTTT. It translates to CSARAGRGNQPQHF.

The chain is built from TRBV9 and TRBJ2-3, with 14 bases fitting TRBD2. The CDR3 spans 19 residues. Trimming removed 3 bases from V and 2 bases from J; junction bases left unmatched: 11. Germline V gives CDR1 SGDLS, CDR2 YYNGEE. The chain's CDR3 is CASSGRPGTSGGYTDTQYF. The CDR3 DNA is TGTGCCAGCAGCGGTAGACCCGGGACTAGCGGGGGTTACACAGATACGCAGTATTTT.

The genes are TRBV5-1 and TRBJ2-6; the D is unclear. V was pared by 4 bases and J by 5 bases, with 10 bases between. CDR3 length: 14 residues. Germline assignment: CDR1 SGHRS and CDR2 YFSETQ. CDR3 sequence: CASSPFERANVLTF. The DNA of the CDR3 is TGCGCCAGCAGCCCATTTGAGAGGGCCAACGTCCTGACTTTC.

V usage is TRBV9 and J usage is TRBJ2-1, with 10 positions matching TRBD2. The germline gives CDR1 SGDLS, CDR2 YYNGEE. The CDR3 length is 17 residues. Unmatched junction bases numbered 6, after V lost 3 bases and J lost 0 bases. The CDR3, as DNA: TGTGCCAGCAGCGCATTAGCGGGGGGCAACTCCTACAATGAGCAGTTCTTC. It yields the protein CASSALAGGNSYNEQFF. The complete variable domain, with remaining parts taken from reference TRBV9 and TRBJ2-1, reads DSGVTQTPKHLITATGQRVTLRCSPRSGDLSVYWYQQSLDQGLQFLIQYYNGEERAKGNILERFSAQQFPDLHSELNLSSLELGDSALYFCASSALAGGNSYNEQFFGPGTRLTVL.

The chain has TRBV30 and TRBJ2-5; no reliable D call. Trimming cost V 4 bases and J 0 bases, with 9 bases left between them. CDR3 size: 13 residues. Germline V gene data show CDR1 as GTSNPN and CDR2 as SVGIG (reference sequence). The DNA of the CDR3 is TGTGCCTGGAAGGCCGGGTACCAAGAGACCCAGTACTTC. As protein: CAWKAGYQETQYF.

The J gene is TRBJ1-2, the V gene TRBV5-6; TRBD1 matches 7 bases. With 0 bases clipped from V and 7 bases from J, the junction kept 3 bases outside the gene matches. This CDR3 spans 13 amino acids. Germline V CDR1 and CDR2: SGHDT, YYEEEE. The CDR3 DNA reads TGTGCCAGCAGCTTGGTAGAGGGGGCTGGCTACACCTTC. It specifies CASSLVEGAGYTF.